These 6 T cell receptor beta chains were all obtained from the same sample, sequenced in a study of metastatic and nonmetastatic thyroid tumors. TCRdb re-analyzed the PCR reads using MiXCR. The table lists some 33,000 clones, about 17% of them singletons. The entire patient cohort was treatment-naive prior to thyroid surgery. Sequencing was done on a sample of blood. These receptors all stem from a female donor with papillary thyroid cancer or a benign thyroid nodule (not recorded which). Some clones in this sample may be carry-over from other donors' samples.

This clone showed up many times. The J gene is TRBJ1-2, the V gene TRBV6-1, with D tentatively TRBD1 (5 bases). Trimming took off 8 bases at V and 2 bases at J, with 15 bases between the two ends. Germline V CDR1 and CDR2: MNHNS, SASEGT. The CDR3 is 14 amino acids. For the CDR3, the DNA is TGTGCCAGCCTCGGGGGTCAGAAAAACTATGGCTACACCTTC. Protein product: CASLGGQKNYGYTF.

Note on this clone: A much larger clone differs from this one at a single base, so this may be a read error. CDR3 amino acids: CASSLGLCTEAFF. CDR3 nucleotides: TGTGCCAGCAGCTTAGGTTTATGTACTGAAGCTTTCTTT. The chain uses TRBV7-3 and TRBJ1-1; the D is unclear. Trimming took 2 bases from V and 5 from J, leaving 9 bases between them. Germline values: CDR1 SGHTA, CDR2 FQGTGA. CDR3 size: 13 residues.

The V and J genes are TRBV6-1 and TRBJ1-1, with unresolved D. CDR1 MNHNS and CDR2 SASEGT come from the germline V gene. The CDR3 extends over 13 amino acids. V lost 7 bases to trimming and J lost 1 base, with 10 bases between them. CDR3 sequence reads: CASTLAENTEAFF. The DNA for the CDR3 is TGTGCCAGCACCTTGGCAGAGAACACTGAAGCTTTCTTT.

This clone was seen many times. V and J are TRBV6-6 and TRBJ2-1, with D hard to call. Trimming took 3 bases from V and 5 from J, leaving 2 bases between them. The germline V gene encodes CDR1 MNHNY and CDR2 SVGAGI (reference sequence). The CDR3 is 11 amino acids. The CDR3 DNA is TGTGCCAGCAGTTATGACAATGAGCAGTTCTTC. Translated, it gives CASSYDNEQFF.

The count of this clone is one. The rearrangement joins TRBV9 to TRBJ2-1; D is tentatively TRBD1 or TRBD2 (5 bases each). Germline assignment: CDR1 SGDLS and CDR2 YYNGEE. Trimming removed 4 bases from V and 3 bases from J, with 17 bases in between. The CDR3 has 16 amino acids. Written as DNA, the CDR3 is TGTGCCAGCAGCACCCCTGAGGGGCCCAACTACAATGAGCAGTTCTTC. Protein product: CASSTPEGPNYNEQFF.

This clone was detected many times. V is TRBV19 and J is TRBJ1-5; a possible D gene is TRBD1 (5 bases). The CDR3 is 13 amino acids. Trimming removed 5 bases at V and 4 bases at J, with 9 bases between. Germline assignment: CDR1 LNHDA and CDR2 SQIVND (reference sequence). The CDR3 here is CASSLWGNQPQHF. As DNA, the CDR3 is TGTGCCAGTAGTCTCTGGGGGAATCAGCCCCAGCATTTT.